The 12 T cell receptor beta chains below come from one sample, sequenced in a study of Ad26.COV2.S vaccination and SARS-CoV-2 variants. Treatment reported: around 19 received Ad26.COV2.S at low or high dose, single or two shots; 5 received placebo; per-sample allocation not given. Samples analyzed were those drawn on day 63 after the first vaccine or placebo injection. Sequencing was performed with immunoSEQ multiplex PCR; in TCRdb, only in-frame clones are kept and a portion is missing. The sample has hundreds of thousands of clones; more than 75% are singletons. Sequencing was performed on peripheral blood, taken in a trial of Ad26.COV2.S vaccine versus placebo. Receptors originate from a person between 18 and 65 years old who received the Ad26.COV2.S COVID-19 vaccine or a placebo.

The chain links TRBV7-6 to TRBJ1-1; a possible D gene is TRBD1 (5 bases). V shed 3 bases and J shed 0 bases, with 17 bases lying between them. The V gene's germline CDR1 is SGHVS and CDR2 FNYEAQ. CDR3 length equals 17 residues. CDR3 in amino acids: CASSFLSGGQVNTEAFF. In nucleotides, the CDR3 is TGTGCCAGCAGCTTTCTTTCGGGGGGTCAGGTGAACACTGAAGCTTTCTTT. The complete variable domain, with remaining parts taken from reference TRBV7-6 and TRBJ1-1, reads GAGVSQSPRYKVTKRGQDVALRCDPISGHVSLYWYRQALGQGPEFLTYFNYEAQQDKSGLPNDRFSAERPEGSISTLTIQRTEQRDSAMYRCASSFLSGGQVNTEAFFGQGTRLTVV.

This chain uses TRBV27 with TRBJ1-5; tentatively, D is TRBD1 (6 bases). Trimming left V 2 bases short and J 5 bases short, with 10 bases between. The CDR3 is made up of 14 amino acids. Germline assignment: CDR1 MNHEY and CDR2 SMNVEV (reference sequence). The CDR3, as DNA: TGTGCCAGCAGTTTAAGGGGGTCACATCAGCCCCAGCATTTT. It specifies CASSLRGSHQPQHF.

The chain couples TRBV10-3 to TRBJ1-1, with D unclear. Between the trimmed V and J ends, which lost 4 bases and 5 bases, there was a span of 14 bases. This CDR3 spans 14 amino acids. CDR1 and CDR2 (germline): ENHRY, SYGVKD. The CDR3 sequence is CAISVYGSGTEAFF. DNA for the CDR3: TGTGCCATCAGTGTATACGGGAGCGGTACTGAAGCTTTCTTT.

The CDR3 sequence is CASSLYLGEPSRSYEQYF. The DNA of the CDR3 is TGCGCCAGCAGCTTGTATCTGGGGGAACCTTCCCGGTCCTACGAGCAGTACTTC. This chain uses TRBV5-1 with TRBJ2-7; D tentatively fits TRBD1 or TRBD2 (5 bases each). This CDR3 contains 18 residues. Per germline, CDR1 SGHRS and CDR2 YFSETQ. The V end was cut by 1 base, the J end by 1 base, with 21 bases between.

J is TRBJ2-7 and V is TRBV29-1; D may be TRBD1 (6 bases). Germline V gene sequence: CDR1 SQVTM, CDR2 ANQGSEA. V was cut by 1 base and J by 2 bases, with 6 bases left in between. This CDR3 spans 12 amino acids. The CDR3 DNA reads as TGCAGCGTTGAAGGACAGGCCTACGAGCAGTACTTC. It codes for CSVEGQAYEQYF.

The chain couples TRBV4-1 to TRBJ2-2; possible D gene TRBD1, 5 bases. The CDR3 totals 18 residues. The germline V and J ends were trimmed by 7 bases and 1 base, with 22 bases remaining between them. In germline, CDR1 is MGHRA, CDR2 YSYEKL. The CDR3 region is CASTPGASPDKNTGELFF. The CDR3 DNA follows: TGCGCCAGCACCCCTGGGGCTAGTCCCGACAAGAACACCGGGGAGCTGTTTTTT.

The J gene is TRBJ2-1, the V gene TRBV24-1; 7 positions agree with TRBD2. Germline CDR1 KGHDR, CDR2 SFDVKD. V trimming: 7 bases; J trimming: 10 bases; junction bases outside the gene matches: 9. The CDR3 is 13 amino acids. CDR3 amino acids: CATRGSGGEEQFF. The CDR3 nucleotides read TGTGCCACCAGGGGCTCGGGGGGAGAGGAGCAGTTCTTC.

V and J are TRBV27 and TRBJ1-1; no clear D. The CDR3 sequence is 15 residues long. From germline, CDR1 is MNHEY and CDR2 SMNVEV (reference sequence). The germline V and J ends were trimmed by 7 bases and 0 bases, with 15 bases remaining between them. Here the CDR3 reads CASTPGVAMNTEAFF. CDR3 coding DNA: TGTGCCAGCACCCCGGGAGTGGCCATGAACACTGAAGCTTTCTTT.

This clone was picked up a small number of times. Other DNA sequences within the sample encode an identical CDR3. The rearrangement joins TRBV12-3 or TRBV12-4 to TRBJ2-5; D unclear. The CDR3 loop spans 11 amino acids. Trimming took 4 bases from V and 1 from J, leaving 1 base between them. CDR3: CASSSQETQYF. CDR3 bases: TGTGCCAGCAGTTCCCAAGAGACCCAGTACTTC.

V usage is TRBV7-2 and J usage is TRBJ1-6; 8 positions agree with TRBD1. The CDR3 spans 15 residues. Germline trimming cut 5 bases from V and 7 bases from J; bases unmatched to any gene: 7. The germline gives CDR1 SGHTA, CDR2 FQGNSA. DNA of the CDR3: TGTGCCAGCAGCCTAACAGGGGGAGCCAATTCACCCCTCCACTTT. It encodes CASSLTGGANSPLHF.

This chain connects TRBV2 to TRBJ2-1; D is unresolved. The length of the CDR3 is 13 residues. Trimming removed 6 bases from V and 0 bases from J, with 6 bases in between. Germline V lookup: CDR1 SNHLY, CDR2 FYNNEI. The CDR3: CASSVGSYNEQFF. CDR3 bases: TGTGCCAGCAGCGTTGGCTCCTACAATGAGCAGTTCTTC.

The rearrangement uses TRBV30 and TRBJ2-7, with D perhaps matching TRBD1 (6 bases). V lost 5 bases, J lost 6 bases, and 14 bases lay in between. Germline CDR1 GTSNPN, CDR2 SVGIG (reference sequence). The CDR3 is 12 amino acids. The CDR3, as DNA: TGTGCCTGGGGGAACACAGGGCGCGAGCAGTACTTC. Amino acids: CAWGNTGREQYF. The entire variable domain, with the rest obtained from reference TRBV30 and TRBJ2-7, is as follows: SQTIHQWPATLVQPVGSPLSLECTVEGTSNPNLYWYRQAAGRGLQLLFYSVGIGQISSEVPQNLSASRPQDRQFILSSKKLLLSDSGFYLCAWGNTGREQYFGPGTRLTVT.